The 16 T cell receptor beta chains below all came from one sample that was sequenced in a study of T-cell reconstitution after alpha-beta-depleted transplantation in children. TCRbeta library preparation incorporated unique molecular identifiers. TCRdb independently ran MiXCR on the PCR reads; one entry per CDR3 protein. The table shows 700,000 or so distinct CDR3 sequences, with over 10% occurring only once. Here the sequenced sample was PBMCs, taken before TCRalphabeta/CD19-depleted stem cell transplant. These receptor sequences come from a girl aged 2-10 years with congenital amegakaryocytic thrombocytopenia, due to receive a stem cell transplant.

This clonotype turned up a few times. CDR3 nucleotides: TGCGCCAGCAGCTACTTACTAGCGGGAGGGCCTTCTCGAACCGGGGAGCTGTTTTTT. Protein: CASSYLLAGGPSRTGELFF. The V and J genes are TRBV5-1 and TRBJ2-2; 13 bases are a match to TRBD2. Germline V gives CDR1 SGHRS, CDR2 YFSETQ. This CDR3 has 19 amino acids. V trimming: 3 bases; J trimming: 5 bases; junction bases outside the gene matches: 13.

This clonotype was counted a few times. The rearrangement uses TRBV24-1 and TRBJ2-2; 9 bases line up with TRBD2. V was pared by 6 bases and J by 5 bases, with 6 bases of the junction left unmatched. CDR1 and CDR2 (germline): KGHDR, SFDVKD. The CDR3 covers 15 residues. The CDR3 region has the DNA TGTGCCACCAGTCCAGGCGGGAGGGGAACCGGGGAGCTGTTTTTT. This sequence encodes CATSPGGRGTGELFF.

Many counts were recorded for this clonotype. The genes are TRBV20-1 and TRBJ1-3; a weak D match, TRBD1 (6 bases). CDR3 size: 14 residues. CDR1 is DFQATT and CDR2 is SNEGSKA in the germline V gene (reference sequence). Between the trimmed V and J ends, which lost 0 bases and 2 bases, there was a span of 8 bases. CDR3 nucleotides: TGCAGTGCTAGAGAGGGGGGCCCTGGAAACACCATATATTTT. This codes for CSAREGGPGNTIYF.

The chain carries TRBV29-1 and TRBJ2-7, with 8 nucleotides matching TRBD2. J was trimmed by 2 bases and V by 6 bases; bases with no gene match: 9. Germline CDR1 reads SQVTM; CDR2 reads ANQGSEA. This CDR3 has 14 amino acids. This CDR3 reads CSVSPGGLTYEQYF. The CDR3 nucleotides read TGCAGCGTCTCCCCGGGGGGGTTGACCTACGAGCAGTACTTC.

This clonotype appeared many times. Written as DNA, the CDR3 is TGTGCCAGCAGCGCCCCTGACAATGAGCAGTTCTTC. Translating gives CASSAPDNEQFF. This chain connects TRBV7-9 to TRBJ2-1; D unresolved. Germline values: CDR1 SEHNR, CDR2 FQNEAQ (reference sequence). V gave up 5 bases and J gave up 5 bases, with 7 bases separating them. The CDR3 spans 12 residues.

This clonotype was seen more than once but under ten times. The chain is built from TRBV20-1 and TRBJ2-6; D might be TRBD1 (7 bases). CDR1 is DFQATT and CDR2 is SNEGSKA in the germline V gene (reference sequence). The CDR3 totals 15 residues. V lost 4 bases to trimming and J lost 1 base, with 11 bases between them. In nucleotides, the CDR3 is TGCAGTGCTATGGAGGGGGCTTCTGGGGCCAACGTCCTGACTTTC. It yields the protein CSAMEGASGANVLTF.

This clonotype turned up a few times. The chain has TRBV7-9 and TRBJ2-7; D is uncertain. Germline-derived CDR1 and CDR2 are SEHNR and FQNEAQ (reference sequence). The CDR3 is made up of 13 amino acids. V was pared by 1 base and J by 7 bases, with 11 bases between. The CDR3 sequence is CASSLEESGEQYF. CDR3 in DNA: TGTGCCAGCAGCTTAGAGGAGTCTGGGGAGCAGTACTTC.

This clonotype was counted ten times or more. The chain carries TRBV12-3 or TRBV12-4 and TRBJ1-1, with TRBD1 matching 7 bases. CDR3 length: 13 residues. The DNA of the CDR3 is TGTGCGACAGGGAGGATCCTGAACACTGAAGCTTTCTTT. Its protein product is CATGRILNTEAFF.

The CDR3 region is CASSLAPGLAGGPETQYF. As DNA, the CDR3 is TGTGCCAGCAGCTTAGCTCCCGGACTAGCGGGAGGGCCGGAGACCCAGTACTTC. The chain carries TRBV7-8 and TRBJ2-5; 15 positions agree with TRBD2. Looked up from germline, CDR1 is SGHVS and CDR2 is FQNEAQ. CDR3 length equals 18 residues. V lost 0 bases to trimming and J lost 5 bases; unmatched junction nucleotides: 7.

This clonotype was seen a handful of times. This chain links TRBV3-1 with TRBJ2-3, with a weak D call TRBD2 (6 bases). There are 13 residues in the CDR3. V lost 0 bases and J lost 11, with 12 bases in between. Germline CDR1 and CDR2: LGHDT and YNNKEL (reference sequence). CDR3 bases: TGTGCCAGCAGCCAAGATCTCGGGGGAGAGCAGTATTTT. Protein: CASSQDLGGEQYF.

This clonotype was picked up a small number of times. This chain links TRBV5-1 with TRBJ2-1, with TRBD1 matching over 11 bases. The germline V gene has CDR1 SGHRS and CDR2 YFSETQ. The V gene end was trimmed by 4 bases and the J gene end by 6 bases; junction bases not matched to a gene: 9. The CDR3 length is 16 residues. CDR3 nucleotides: TGCGCCAGCAGCCTGAGGGGACAGGGGGTTAGCAATGAGCAGTTCTTC. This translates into CASSLRGQGVSNEQFF.

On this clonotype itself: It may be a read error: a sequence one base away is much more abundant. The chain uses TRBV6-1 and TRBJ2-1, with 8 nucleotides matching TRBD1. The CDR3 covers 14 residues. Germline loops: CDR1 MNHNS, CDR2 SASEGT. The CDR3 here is CASRPGTGHNEQLF. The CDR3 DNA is TGTGCCAGCAGGCCCGGGACAGGTCACAATGAGCAGCTCTTC.

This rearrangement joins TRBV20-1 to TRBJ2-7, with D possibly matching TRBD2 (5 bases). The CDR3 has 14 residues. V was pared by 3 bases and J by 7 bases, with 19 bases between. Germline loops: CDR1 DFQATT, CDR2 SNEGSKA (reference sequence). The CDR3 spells CSARAELGLEEQYF. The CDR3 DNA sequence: TGCAGTGCTAGGGCGGAGCTTGGACTCGAGGAGCAGTACTTC.

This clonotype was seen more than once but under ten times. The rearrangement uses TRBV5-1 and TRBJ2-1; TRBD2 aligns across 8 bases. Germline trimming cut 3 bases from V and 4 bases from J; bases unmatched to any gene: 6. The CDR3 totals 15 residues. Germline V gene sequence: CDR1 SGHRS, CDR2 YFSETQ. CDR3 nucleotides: TGCGCCAGCAGCTCCGGACTAGCAACGTACAATGAGCAGTTCTTC. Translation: CASSSGLATYNEQFF.

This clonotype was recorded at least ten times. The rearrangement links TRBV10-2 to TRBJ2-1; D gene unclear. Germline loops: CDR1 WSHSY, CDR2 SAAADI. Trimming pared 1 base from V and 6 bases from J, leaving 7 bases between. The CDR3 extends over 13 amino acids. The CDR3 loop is CASSELPVNEQFF. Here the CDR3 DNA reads TGCGCCAGCAGTGAGTTGCCAGTCAATGAGCAGTTCTTC.

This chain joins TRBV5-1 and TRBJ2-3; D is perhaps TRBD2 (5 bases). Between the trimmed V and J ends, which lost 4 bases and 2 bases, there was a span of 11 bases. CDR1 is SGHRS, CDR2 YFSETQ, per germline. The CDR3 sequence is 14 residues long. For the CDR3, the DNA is TGCGCCAGCAGCCCGCGCCGGGACACAGATACGCAGTATTTT. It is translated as CASSPRRDTDTQYF.